Below, 26 T cell receptor beta chains from the same sample are listed, as sequenced in a study of a mutant IDH1 vaccine in newly diagnosed glioma. Time point: week 5, during vaccination. Doses consisted of 300 ug of mutant IDH1 20-mer peptide each, paired with topical imiquimod. Profiled with immunoSEQ multiplex PCR; TCRdb holds only in-frame clones, not every one. The table includes 23,000 or so clones, 77% detected once. No antigens are known for them. The starting material was PBMCs, obtained from a glioma patient whose treatment included an IDH1 peptide vaccine. These receptors came from a man aged 35-49 years with glioma.

V and J are TRBV11-2 and TRBJ2-1, with 14 bases matching TRBD2. CDR3 length: 15 amino acids. Germline V gene data show CDR1 as SGHAT and CDR2 as FQNNGV. Unmatched junction bases numbered 8, after V lost 4 bases and J lost 12 bases. The CDR3 is CASSSHGTSGRGQFF. CDR3 in DNA: TGTGCCAGCAGCTCCCACGGGACTAGCGGGAGAGGGCAGTTCTTC.

The chain combines TRBV4-3 with TRBJ2-5, with a tentative D call TRBD2 (6 bases). CDR1 and CDR2 (germline): LGHNA, YSLEER. V lost 3 bases and J 5 bases, leaving 19 bases between the germline ends. This CDR3 is 16 amino acids long. CDR3 loop: CASSQQGTAGRETQYF. The CDR3 DNA sequence: TGCGCCAGCAGCCAGCAGGGCACAGCGGGTCGGGAGACCCAGTACTTC.

The gene calls are TRBV5-8 and TRBJ2-2; maybe TRBD1 (5 bases). In germline, CDR1 is SGHTS, CDR2 YDEGEE. The V end was cut by 1 base, the J end by 3 bases, with 7 bases between. This CDR3 is 14 amino acids long. The CDR3 DNA reads as TGTGCCAGCAGCTTGTTAGGGGACACCGGGGAGCTGTTTTTT. The encoded protein is CASSLLGDTGELFF.

J is TRBJ1-4 and V is TRBV29-1; D is undetermined. This CDR3 spans 13 amino acids. From germline, CDR1 is SQVTM and CDR2 ANQGSEA. Trimming removed 3 bases from V and 8 bases from J, with 13 bases in between. CDR3 amino acids: CSVETGADEKLFF. The CDR3 nucleotides read TGCAGCGTTGAGACTGGCGCTGACGAAAAACTGTTTTTT. The full variable domain, with the rest looked up from reference TRBV29-1 and TRBJ1-4, is SAVISQKPSRDICQRGTSLTIQCQVDSQVTMMFWYRQQPGQSLTLIATANQGSEATYESGFVIDKFPISRPNLTFSTLTVSNMSPEDSSIYLCSVETGADEKLFFGSGTQLSVL.

This clone occurred a few times. The chain links TRBV5-4 to TRBJ1-3, with 7 bases that match TRBD1. V shed 7 bases and J 2 bases; nucleotides not matched to a gene: 6. The CDR3 has 14 amino acids. CDR1 SGHNT and CDR2 YYREEE come from the germline V gene (reference sequence). The chain's CDR3 is CASQKRGPGNTIYF. In DNA, the CDR3 is TGTGCCAGCCAGAAGAGGGGGCCTGGAAACACCATATATTTT.

V gene TRBV6-5 combines with J gene TRBJ1-1, with 9 bases lining up with TRBD1. The CDR3 contains 14 residues. Germline CDR1 and CDR2: MNHEY and SVGAGI. The ends lost 6 bases at V and 4 bases at J; junction bases unmatched: 6. The CDR3 reads CASRTGQGSTEAFF. CDR3 DNA: TGTGCCAGCAGAACCGGACAGGGGAGCACTGAAGCTTTCTTT.

V and J are TRBV9 and TRBJ1-3, with a possible D match to TRBD1 (6 bases). The V gene lost 0 bases and the J gene lost 0 bases, with 13 bases spanning the gap. The CDR3 runs 17 residues. Germline CDR1 SGDLS, CDR2 YYNGEE. CDR3 sequence (DNA): TGTGCCAGCAGCGTAGATGGGGGCATAAACTCTGGAAACACCATATATTTT. It specifies CASSVDGGINSGNTIYF. The variable domain in full, completed from reference TRBV9 and TRBJ1-3, reads DSGVTQTPKHLITATGQRVTLRCSPRSGDLSVYWYQQSLDQGLQFLIQYYNGEERAKGNILERFSAQQFPDLHSELNLSSLELGDSALYFCASSVDGGINSGNTIYFGEGSWLTVV.

The rearrangement joins TRBV11-2 to TRBJ2-7; a weak D match, TRBD1 (5 bases). The CDR3 consists of 14 residues. The germline gives CDR1 SGHAT, CDR2 FQNNGV. Trimming removed 1 base at V and 3 bases at J, with 10 bases between. The CDR3 DNA follows: TGTGCCAGCAGCTTAGGAGACAGTTACTACGAGCAGTACGTC. Its translation: CASSLGDSYYEQYV.

This chain connects TRBV11-2 to TRBJ1-1; D not resolved. The ends were cut back, 9 bases at V and 0 bases at J, with 11 bases in the middle. In germline, CDR1 is SGHAT, CDR2 FQNNGV. CDR3 length: 13 amino acids. The CDR3 loop is CASKEPVNTEAFF. CDR3 nucleotides: TGTGCCAGTAAGGAGCCAGTGAACACTGAAGCTTTCTTT.

This clone has just a few counts. The chain employs TRBV6-1 and TRBJ1-1; tentative D call: TRBD1 (5 bases). Germline loops: CDR1 MNHNS, CDR2 SASEGT. V was pared by 6 bases and J by 6 bases, with 8 bases between. CDR3 length: 11 amino acids. The CDR3 nucleotides read TGTGCCAGCAGGCAGGGACCTGAAGCTTTCTTT. Encoded protein: CASRQGPEAFF.

The genes are TRBV12-5 and TRBJ2-1, with D possibly being TRBD2 (6 bases). The germline V gene has CDR1 LGHNT and CDR2 FRNRAP. Deletions cut 7 bases from V and 0 bases from J, with 19 bases between. This CDR3 has 17 amino acids. This chain's CDR3 is CASALIWGRSSYNEQFF. The CDR3 coding sequence is TGTGCTAGTGCCCTGATATGGGGGAGGAGCTCCTACAATGAGCAGTTCTTC.

This chain links TRBV7-9 with TRBJ1-1; 9 bases fit TRBD1. V trimming: 3 bases; J trimming: 1 base; junction bases outside the gene matches: 6. CDR3 length: 16 residues. Germline V gene data show CDR1 as SEHNR and CDR2 as FQNEAQ (reference sequence). The CDR3 sequence is CASSFRMGQGNTEAFF. Here the CDR3 DNA reads TGTGCCAGCAGCTTCCGCATGGGACAGGGGAACACTGAAGCTTTCTTT.

As for this clone: At one boundary the junction diverges from the germline segment, which might be a read error. The chain carries TRBV11-3 and TRBJ2-3; TRBD1 or TRBD2 may be the D gene (5 bases each). CDR1 SGHNT and CDR2 YENEEA come from the germline V gene. The CDR3 sequence is 12 residues long. The CDR3 here is CASSLDGGTQYF. The CDR3 DNA sequence: TGTGCCAGCAGCCTAGATGGGGGTACGCAGTATTTT.

CDR3 in amino acids: CASSLTGQGLSYEQYF. The CDR3 coding sequence is TGCGCCAGCAGCTTGACGGGACAGGGTCTCTCCTACGAGCAGTACTTC. The chain has TRBV5-1 and TRBJ2-7, with 9 nucleotides matching TRBD1. V lost 1 base and J lost 0; bases outside the gene matches: 5. CDR3 length equals 16 residues. CDR1 is SGHRS and CDR2 is YFSETQ in the germline V gene.

Notes on this clone: The sample has other DNA sequences that encode this CDR3 too. This rearrangement joins TRBV27 to TRBJ2-7, with TRBD2 matching over 9 bases. Germline V CDR1 and CDR2: MNHEY, SMNVEV (reference sequence). The CDR3 extends over 16 amino acids. With V trimmed by 5 bases and J by 5 bases, 13 bases remained unmatched. The CDR3 loop reads CASSPFGVAGVHEQYF. The CDR3 nucleotides are TGTGCCAGCAGTCCCTTTGGGGTAGCGGGGGTTCACGAGCAGTACTTC.

The chain has TRBV27 and TRBJ2-1, with D unresolved. From germline, CDR1 is MNHEY and CDR2 SMNVEV (reference sequence). Trimming stripped 5 bases from V and 5 bases from J, with 16 bases between. This CDR3 spans 15 amino acids. The CDR3 here is CASSPLGPINNEQFF. The CDR3, as DNA: TGTGCCAGCAGTCCCTTGGGCCCAATCAACAATGAGCAGTTCTTC.

This clone was seen just once. The chain carries TRBV4-1 and TRBJ2-1; D gene ambiguous. Germline CDR1 is MGHRA and CDR2 is YSYEKL. Trimming left V 4 bases short and J 2 bases short, with 6 bases between. The CDR3 length is 13 residues. Here the CDR3 DNA reads TGCGCCAGCAGCCCGGCGGCCTACAATGAGCAGTTCTTC. Translation: CASSPAAYNEQFF.

The chain combines TRBV6-1 with TRBJ2-2, with D possibly called TRBD1 or TRBD2 (5 bases each). Germline CDR1 is MNHNS and CDR2 is SASEGT. This CDR3 comprises 14 residues. Trimming stripped 7 bases from V and 2 bases from J, with 11 bases between. CDR3 region: CASIIGGNTGELFF. Written as DNA, the CDR3 is TGTGCCAGCATCATTGGGGGAAACACCGGGGAGCTGTTTTTT.

The CDR3 reads CASSLWGGANEKLFF. The DNA of the CDR3 is TGTGCCAGCAGTTTATGGGGGGGTGCTAATGAAAAACTGTTTTTT. The V gene is TRBV27, the J gene TRBJ1-4; weak D call: TRBD1 (5 bases). This CDR3 spans 15 amino acids. Germline V gene lookup returns CDR1 MNHEY and CDR2 SMNVEV (reference sequence). V lost 1 base to trimming and J lost 3 bases, with 9 bases between them.

The V gene is TRBV30, the J gene TRBJ2-5, with D possibly being TRBD1 (5 bases). Trimming took 1 base from V and 1 from J, leaving 7 bases between them. CDR1 GTSNPN and CDR2 SVGIG come from the germline V gene (reference sequence). The CDR3 is made up of 13 amino acids. The CDR3 nucleotides are TGTGCCTGGAGTGGGGGCCCCCAAGAGACCCAGTACTTC. Its protein product is CAWSGGPQETQYF.

The V gene is TRBV18, the J gene TRBJ1-1, with D perhaps matching TRBD1 (5 bases). Germline V CDR1 and CDR2: KGHSH, LQKENI. V was shortened by 2 bases and J by 3 bases, with 10 bases between the two germline ends. There are 14 residues in the CDR3. The CDR3 nucleotides read TGTGCCAGCTCACCATCCATCAGGGACACTGAAGCTTTCTTT. Protein product: CASSPSIRDTEAFF.

V and J are TRBV5-6 and TRBJ2-7; tentative D call: TRBD2 (5 bases). Trimming took 4 bases from V and 6 from J, leaving 14 bases between them. CDR3 size: 13 residues. Germline CDR1 reads SGHDT; CDR2 reads YYEEEE. CDR3 sequence reads: CASSQRRGSEQYV. The DNA for the CDR3 is TGTGCCAGCAGCCAGCGGAGAGGGTCCGAGCAGTACGTC.

This sequence joins TRBV10-1 and TRBJ2-1; 8 bases agree with TRBD2. The CDR3 loop spans 15 amino acids. Germline V lookup: CDR1 WNHNN, CDR2 SYGVQD (reference sequence). V shed 7 bases, J shed 8 bases, and the junction held 13 bases outside the gene matches. The CDR3 loop is CASKTQREFVDEQFF. DNA of the CDR3: TGCGCCAGCAAGACCCAGCGGGAGTTTGTTGATGAGCAGTTCTTC.

The rearrangement links TRBV4-3 to TRBJ1-1; maybe TRBD1 (5 bases). The CDR3 is 20 residues long. Germline CDR1 LGHNA, CDR2 YSLEER. V lost 1 base and J lost 1, with 25 bases in between. The CDR3 DNA reads TGCGCCAGCAGCCAAGGCCAAGGAGGGGCAGTCGGTTCGGCGAACACTGAAGCTTTCTTT. Translation: CASSQGQGGAVGSANTEAFF.

This clone came up once. The chain joins TRBV7-2 to TRBJ1-2; TRBD1 is a possible D gene (5 bases). The CDR3 runs to 14 residues. Germline CDR1 reads SGHTA; CDR2 reads FQGNSA. V was cut by 5 bases and J by 2 bases, with 12 bases left in between. CDR3 DNA: TGTGCCAGCAGCGGATTACAGGCGAACTATGGCTACACCTTC. It specifies CASSGLQANYGYTF.

This rearrangement joins TRBV11-2 to TRBJ1-1; no clear D gene. Trimming removed 2 bases at V and 0 bases at J, with 10 bases between. CDR3 length equals 15 residues. Germline V gene data show CDR1 as SGHAT and CDR2 as FQNNGV. CDR3 sequence: CASSLLNQMNTEAFF. The CDR3 DNA reads TGTGCCAGCAGCTTATTAAATCAGATGAACACTGAAGCTTTCTTT.